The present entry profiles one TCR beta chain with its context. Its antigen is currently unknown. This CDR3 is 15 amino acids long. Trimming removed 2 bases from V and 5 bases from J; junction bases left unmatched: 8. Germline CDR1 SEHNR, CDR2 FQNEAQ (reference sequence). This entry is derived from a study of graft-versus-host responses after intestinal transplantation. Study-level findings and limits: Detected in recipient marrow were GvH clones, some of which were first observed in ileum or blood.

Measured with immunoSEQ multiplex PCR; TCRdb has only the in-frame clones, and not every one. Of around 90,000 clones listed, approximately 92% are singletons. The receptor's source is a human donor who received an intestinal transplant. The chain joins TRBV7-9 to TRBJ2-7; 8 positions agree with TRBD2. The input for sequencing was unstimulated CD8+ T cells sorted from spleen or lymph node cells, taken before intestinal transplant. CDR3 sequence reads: CASSLLSGGPNEQYF. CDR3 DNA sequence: TGTGCCAGCAGCTTACTGTCGGGGGGGCCCAACGAGCAGTACTTC.